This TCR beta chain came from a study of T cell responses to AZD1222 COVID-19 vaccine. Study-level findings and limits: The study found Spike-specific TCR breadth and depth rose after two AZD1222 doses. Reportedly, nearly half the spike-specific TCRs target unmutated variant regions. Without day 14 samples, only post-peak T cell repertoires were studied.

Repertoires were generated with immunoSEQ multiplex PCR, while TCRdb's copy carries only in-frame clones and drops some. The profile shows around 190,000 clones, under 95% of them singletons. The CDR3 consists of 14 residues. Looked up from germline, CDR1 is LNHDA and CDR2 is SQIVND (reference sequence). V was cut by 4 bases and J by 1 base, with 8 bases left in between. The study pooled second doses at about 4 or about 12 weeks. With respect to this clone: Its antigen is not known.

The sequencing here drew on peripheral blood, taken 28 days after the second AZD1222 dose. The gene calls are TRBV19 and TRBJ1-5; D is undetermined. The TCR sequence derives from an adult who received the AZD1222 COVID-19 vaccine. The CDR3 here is CASSRTGSNQPQHF. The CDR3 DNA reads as TGTGCCAGTAGTAGGACGGGGAGCAATCAGCCCCAGCATTTT.